One sample yielded the 11 T cell receptor beta chains listed below, sequenced in a study of T cells after yellow fever vaccination. TCRdb called the 5' RACE reads again in MiXCR, with one record for every CDR3 protein. The sample yields roughly 63,000 distinct CDR3 sequences, 6% to 7.5% seen once. Material: CD8+ T cells sorted from PBMCs, obtained 15 days after the yellow fever booster vaccination. These receptors were taken from a man aged 30 to 39 who received the YFV17D yellow fever vaccine.

This clonotype has at least ten counts. DNA for the CDR3: TGTGCCAGCAGCTGGGATGCCGGCAATGAGCAGTTCTTC. This sequence encodes CASSWDAGNEQFF. The chain is built from TRBV5-4 and TRBJ2-1; no firm D call. The CDR3 spans 13 residues. The V gene lost 3 bases and the J gene lost 6 bases, with 10 bases spanning the gap. Looked up from germline, CDR1 is SGHNT and CDR2 is YYREEE (reference sequence). The variable domain in full, with the rest retrieved from reference TRBV5-4 and TRBJ2-1, is ETGVTQSPTHLIKTRGQQVTLRCSSQSGHNTVSWYQQALGQGPQFIFQYYREEENGRGNFPPRFSGLQFPNYSSELNVNALELDDSALYLCASSWDAGNEQFFGPGTRLTVL.

Many counts were recorded for this clonotype. The chain employs TRBV5-5 and TRBJ2-1; perhaps TRBD2 as D (5 bases). The CDR3 consists of 11 residues. The ends were cut back, 7 bases at V and 10 bases at J, with 12 bases in the middle. The V gene's germline CDR1 is SGHKS and CDR2 YYEKEE (reference sequence). CDR3 in DNA: TGTGCCAGCTCCCTGGAGGCCGAGCAGTTCTTC. Encoded protein: CASSLEAEQFF.

This clonotype was counted many times. The J gene is TRBJ2-7, the V gene TRBV27; possible D gene TRBD1, 6 bases. V was cut by 3 bases and J by 1 base, with 7 bases left in between. The V gene's germline CDR1 is MNHEY and CDR2 SMNVEV (reference sequence). The CDR3 consists of 13 residues. The DNA for the CDR3 is TGTGCCAGCAGTTTCGACAGGTCCTACGAGCAGTACTTC. Residues: CASSFDRSYEQYF.

Comments on this clonotype: This could be a read error, since a much larger clone is one nucleotide away. The chain carries TRBV20-1 and TRBJ2-3, with D possibly matching TRBD2 (6 bases). This CDR3 contains 14 residues. In germline, CDR1 is DFQATT, CDR2 SNEGSKA (reference sequence). CDR3 bases: TGCAGTGCTGTGACTAGAGCCCGCACAGATAGGCAGTATTTT. Translation gives CSAVTRARTDRQYF.

V is TRBV4-1 and J is TRBJ1-4, with 7 bases fitting TRBD1. V trimming: 1 base; J trimming: 11 bases; junction bases outside the gene matches: 7. Germline V lookup: CDR1 MGHRA, CDR2 YSYEKL. This CDR3 region has 14 residues. The CDR3 DNA sequence: TGCGCCAGCAGCCAAGGAGGAGGGGGCGACAAACTGTTTTTT. It codes for CASSQGGGGDKLFF.

This clonotype was seen only a few times. This rearrangement joins TRBV7-9 to TRBJ1-4; D gene uncertain. Germline assignment: CDR1 SEHNR and CDR2 FQNEAQ (reference sequence). Trimming removed 1 base at V and 6 bases at J, with 0 bases between. CDR3 size: 11 residues. This chain's CDR3 is CASSLDEKLFF. In DNA form, the CDR3 reads TGTGCCAGCAGCTTAGATGAAAAACTGTTTTTT.

The rearrangement joins TRBV6-2 or TRBV6-3 to TRBJ2-3; D possibly corresponds to TRBD2 (5 bases). Per germline, CDR1 MNHEY and CDR2 SVGEGT. The CDR3 runs 13 residues. With 10 bases removed from V and 2 bases from J, the gap between germline ends came to 13 bases. The chain's CDR3 is CATSALATDTQYF. Here the CDR3 DNA reads TGTGCCACCTCGGCGCTAGCCACAGATACGCAGTATTTT.

This clonotype was counted many times. The chain recombines TRBV11-2 with TRBJ2-3, with a tentative D call TRBD1 (6 bases). Looked up from germline, CDR1 is SGHAT and CDR2 is FQNNGV. This CDR3 is built from 15 residues. V lost 5 bases and J lost 2, with 14 bases in between. In nucleotides, the CDR3 is TGTGCCAGCAGCGAGGGGGTGGGCGCCACAGATACGCAGTATTTT. This gives the protein CASSEGVGATDTQYF.

In this sample, this clonotype turned up many times. This chain's CDR3 is CSARDRRESSYEQYF. The CDR3 DNA follows: TGCAGTGCTAGAGATCGGCGGGAGAGCTCCTACGAGCAGTACTTC. This sequence joins TRBV20-1 and TRBJ2-7, with 7 bases matching TRBD2. Germline trimming cut 0 bases from V and 0 bases from J; bases unmatched to any gene: 5. Germline V gene sequence: CDR1 DFQATT, CDR2 SNEGSKA (reference sequence). This CDR3 comprises 15 residues.

In the case of this clonotype: The junction and the germline gene differ at one end; a read error may be behind it. The chain recombines TRBV6-5 with TRBJ2-2, with D possibly being TRBD1 (5 bases). Germline assignment: CDR1 MNHEY and CDR2 SVGAGI. The CDR3 is 17 residues long. CDR3 protein: CASCYPRTWAFTGELFF. The CDR3 region has the DNA TGTGCCAGCTGTTACCCCCGGACATGGGCATTCACCGGGGAGCTGTTTTTT.

This clonotype was seen ten or more times. The chain carries TRBV7-6 and TRBJ2-3; 11 nucleotides align to TRBD2. The CDR3 is made up of 18 amino acids. Trimming cost V 0 bases and J 7 bases; bases outside gene matches: 12. Germline V gene data show CDR1 as SGHVS and CDR2 as FNYEAQ. The CDR3 here is CASSLAIPGLAAPNTQYF. The CDR3 DNA follows: TGTGCCAGCAGCTTAGCGATACCGGGACTAGCGGCTCCGAATACGCAGTATTTT.